Each of the 30 T cell receptor beta chains below was sequenced from the same sample in a study of CD8 T cells in Susac syndrome. RNA amounts of roughly 0.45 to 1 ug underwent reverse transcription with random hexamers. TCRdb redid the calling of the immunoSEQ multiplex PCR reads with MiXCR, one entry per CDR3 protein. The sample includes some 140,000 distinct CDR3 sequences, roughly 80% seen only once; the top ten take around 0.51%. Material for sequencing was CD8+ T cells from PBMCs. Receptor source: a human donor with multiple sclerosis.

The chain carries TRBV14 and TRBJ2-7, with no clear D. Trimming stripped 2 bases from V and 7 bases from J, with 15 bases between. The germline gives CDR1 SGHDN, CDR2 FVKESK. The CDR3 runs to 14 residues. This CDR3 reads CASSQWTSTGEQYF. The DNA of the CDR3 is TGTGCCAGCAGCCAATGGACCTCCACGGGTGAGCAGTACTTC.

This rearrangement joins TRBV28 to TRBJ2-3, with a weak D call TRBD2 (6 bases). CDR3 length: 19 amino acids. Trimming removed 2 bases at V and 0 bases at J, with 21 bases between. Germline V gene data show CDR1 as MDHEN and CDR2 as SYDVKM. CDR3 nucleotide sequence: TGTGCCAGCAGTTTACTCCTCGAGGAGGGAGAGGGGAGCACAGATACGCAGTATTTT. This sequence encodes CASSLLLEEGEGSTDTQYF.

J is TRBJ1-1 and V is TRBV19; TRBD1 agrees at 8 bases. Germline assignment: CDR1 LNHDA and CDR2 SQIVND (reference sequence). CDR3 length: 13 residues. Trimming took 9 bases from V and 3 from J; bases not matched to a gene: 6. The CDR3 DNA is TGTGCCAGCATGACAGGGGCCGACACTGAAGCTTTCTTT. Its protein product is CASMTGADTEAFF.

Here the CDR3 DNA reads TGCAGTGCTAGTTGGGTAAAACCAGGGGCCAACGTCCTGACTTTC. Its translation is CSASWVKPGANVLTF. The V and J genes are TRBV20-1 and TRBJ2-6; D gene ambiguous. Germline CDR1 DFQATT, CDR2 SNEGSKA (reference sequence). CDR3 length: 15 residues. V was cut by 3 bases and J by 4 bases, with 13 bases left in between.

The chain recombines TRBV4-1 with TRBJ1-1; 10 bases are shared with TRBD1. CDR1 and CDR2 (germline): MGHRA, YSYEKL. Trimming removed 5 bases from V and 5 bases from J; junction bases left unmatched: 5. The CDR3 consists of 14 residues. The CDR3 sequence: CASSYDRGRTEAFF. The CDR3 bases are TGCGCCAGCAGCTACGACAGGGGGCGGACTGAAGCTTTCTTT.

The chain recombines TRBV4-1 with TRBJ2-6; D is unclear. The germline gives CDR1 MGHRA, CDR2 YSYEKL. Between the trimmed V and J ends, which lost 5 bases and 0 bases, there was a span of 14 bases. CDR3 length: 17 amino acids. The CDR3 DNA reads as TGCGCCAGCAGCGATCAGGCCCAAAGCTCTGGGGCCAACGTCCTGACTTTC. It specifies CASSDQAQSSGANVLTF.

The chain recombines TRBV6-6 with TRBJ1-1, with TRBD1 identical over 8 bases. V shed 0 bases, J shed 6 bases, and the junction held 6 bases outside the gene matches. The CDR3 spans 15 residues. Germline CDR1 is MNHNY and CDR2 is SVGAGI (reference sequence). The CDR3 loop reads CASSYSRTGTAEAFF. The CDR3 DNA reads as TGTGCCAGCAGTTACTCCAGGACAGGGACCGCTGAAGCTTTCTTT.

This rearrangement joins TRBV6-1 to TRBJ2-2; TRBD1 agrees at 7 bases. V lost 10 bases and J lost 0; bases outside the gene matches: 11. Germline V lookup: CDR1 MNHNS, CDR2 SASEGT. The CDR3 spans 16 residues. The CDR3 loop reads CATSGTGQSNTGELFF. CDR3 nucleotide sequence: TGTGCCACCTCAGGAACGGGACAGTCGAACACCGGGGAGCTGTTTTTT.

This clonotype was seen more than once but under ten times. This rearrangement joins TRBV27 to TRBJ1-5; 7 nucleotides match TRBD1. Germline V gives CDR1 MNHEY, CDR2 SMNVEV (reference sequence). The length of the CDR3 is 16 residues. The V segment lost 2 bases and the J segment 2 bases; nucleotides outside the gene matches: 6. CDR3 in amino acids: CASSLGTAVGNQPQHF. The CDR3, as DNA: TGTGCCAGCAGTTTAGGGACAGCCGTTGGCAATCAGCCCCAGCATTTT.

This clonotype was seen a single time. V gene TRBV12-3 or TRBV12-4 combines with J gene TRBJ2-1; no clear D gene. Trimming stripped 8 bases from V and 6 bases from J, with 11 bases between. The CDR3 covers 12 residues. The CDR3 region is CASGLWGNEQFF. CDR3 DNA sequence: TGTGCCAGCGGTCTATGGGGCAATGAGCAGTTCTTC.

V is TRBV28 and J is TRBJ2-2; tentative D call: TRBD2 (5 bases). This CDR3 has 15 residues. The V end was cut by 8 bases, the J end by 2 bases, with 15 bases between. Germline CDR1 MDHEN, CDR2 SYDVKM. The CDR3 sequence: CASQVLEENTGELFF. CDR3 in DNA: TGTGCCAGCCAAGTTTTGGAGGAAAACACCGGGGAGCTGTTTTTT.

This clonotype was detected a few times. The chain joins TRBV29-1 to TRBJ2-1; TRBD2 is a possible D gene (6 bases). This CDR3 comprises 15 residues. CDR1 and CDR2 (germline): SQVTM, ANQGSEA. V was trimmed by 3 bases and J by 0 bases, leaving 12 bases between them. This CDR3 is CSVEWGVSSYNEQFF. As DNA, the CDR3 is TGCAGCGTTGAGTGGGGGGTCAGCTCCTACAATGAGCAGTTCTTC.

The V call is TRBV30, the J call TRBJ2-4, with unresolved D. The germline V gene encodes CDR1 GTSNPN and CDR2 SVGIG (reference sequence). V gave up 5 bases and J gave up 4 bases, with 9 bases separating them. This CDR3 is built from 12 residues. Here the CDR3 reads CAWRMSKNIQYF. The DNA of the CDR3 is TGTGCCTGGCGGATGTCGAAAAACATTCAGTACTTC.

The chain is built from TRBV7-6 and TRBJ2-2; D not resolved. This CDR3 is built from 15 residues. Germline V gives CDR1 SGHVS, CDR2 FNYEAQ. V was trimmed by 2 bases and J by 2 bases, leaving 9 bases between them. This CDR3 reads CASSLIAENTGELFF. The CDR3 DNA reads TGTGCCAGCAGCTTAATTGCGGAAAACACCGGGGAGCTGTTTTTT.

This clonotype was observed a handful of times. V gene TRBV7-2 combines with J gene TRBJ2-5; D gene uncertain. This CDR3 is 13 amino acids long. Germline CDR1 reads SGHTA; CDR2 reads FQGNSA. V was cut by 4 bases and J by 5 bases, with 11 bases left in between. The CDR3 DNA follows: TGTGCCAGCAGCTCCTCTGGTGGGGAGACCCAGTACTTC. It encodes CASSSSGGETQYF.

This chain links TRBV7-9 with TRBJ1-3; no clear D gene. Per germline, CDR1 SEHNR and CDR2 FQNEAQ (reference sequence). V was trimmed by 4 bases and J by 8 bases, leaving 9 bases between them. This CDR3 is built from 12 residues. CDR3 residues: CASSSPLDTIYF. The CDR3 region has the DNA TGTGCCAGCAGCTCACCGTTGGACACCATATATTTT.

This chain uses TRBV28 with TRBJ2-2, with 11 bases that match TRBD2. There are 16 residues in the CDR3. CDR1 and CDR2 from the germline V gene are MDHEN and SYDVKM. Unmatched junction bases numbered 4, after V lost 1 base and J lost 6 bases. The CDR3 DNA follows: TGTGCCAGCAGTTTATACCTAGCGGGAGGTTCCGGGGAGCTGTTTTTT. The encoded protein is CASSLYLAGGSGELFF.

This chain links TRBV5-1 with TRBJ2-1; a possible D gene is TRBD2 (5 bases). V gave up 2 bases and J gave up 9 bases, with 9 bases separating them. This CDR3 is 12 amino acids long. Germline V gene data show CDR1 as SGHRS and CDR2 as YFSETQ. CDR3 nucleotides: TGCGCCAGCAGCTTTCAAGGGAGTGAGCAGTTCTTC. Its protein is CASSFQGSEQFF.

This chain links TRBV6-1 with TRBJ2-3, with TRBD2 matching over 7 bases. Looked up from germline, CDR1 is MNHNS and CDR2 is SASEGT. V dropped 2 bases and J dropped 2; count of bases not matched to a gene: 10. The CDR3 loop spans 17 amino acids. The CDR3 DNA reads as TGTGCCAGCAGTGAACCCCCGGGAAGCGGGGCCACAGATACGCAGTATTTT. Translated, it gives CASSEPPGSGATDTQYF.

V is TRBV24-1 and J is TRBJ2-2, with 7 nucleotides matching TRBD2. V trimming: 0 bases; J trimming: 5 bases; junction bases outside the gene matches: 8. This CDR3 region has 17 residues. Germline V gene sequence: CDR1 KGHDR, CDR2 SFDVKD. This CDR3 reads CATSDLLGEGRTGELFF. In DNA form, the CDR3 reads TGTGCCACCAGTGATTTGCTGGGGGAGGGAAGGACCGGGGAGCTGTTTTTT.

The genes are TRBV6-1 and TRBJ2-4, with 7 bases that match TRBD1. The CDR3 length is 16 residues. Germline CDR1 and CDR2: MNHNS and SASEGT. Trimming cost V 2 bases and J 11 bases; bases outside gene matches: 15. The CDR3 sequence is CASSETRGQSLAFQYF. As DNA, the CDR3 is TGTGCCAGCAGTGAAACACGGGGACAGTCGCTCGCTTTTCAGTACTTC.

The CDR3 region is CASSPVGGAKNNEQFF. The CDR3 DNA is TGTGCCAGTAGTCCAGTCGGGGGCGCGAAAAACAATGAGCAGTTCTTC. The chain employs TRBV19 and TRBJ2-1; D could derive from TRBD1 or TRBD2 (6 bases each). The CDR3 length is 16 residues. From germline, CDR1 is LNHDA and CDR2 SQIVND (reference sequence). V was trimmed by 5 bases and J by 5 bases, leaving 19 bases between them.

The chain has TRBV5-6 and TRBJ1-2; no clear D. The CDR3 loop spans 18 amino acids. Germline values: CDR1 SGHDT, CDR2 YYEEEE. V was trimmed by 3 bases and J by 2 bases, leaving 23 bases between them. The CDR3 loop reads CASSSMALGIVANYGYTF. The CDR3 DNA sequence: TGTGCCAGCAGCTCCATGGCGCTTGGTATAGTGGCGAACTATGGCTACACCTTC.

The gene calls are TRBV29-1 and TRBJ2-5, with D possibly matching TRBD1 (6 bases). The germline CDR1 and CDR2 sequences are SQVTM and ANQGSEA. V was trimmed by 6 bases and J by 2 bases, leaving 13 bases between them. This CDR3 region has 13 residues. The CDR3: CSVTKGVQETQYF. The CDR3 DNA reads as TGCAGCGTAACCAAGGGGGTACAAGAGACCCAGTACTTC.

This sequence joins TRBV20-1 and TRBJ2-3, with TRBD2 matching over 8 bases. With V trimmed by 6 bases and J by 2 bases, 4 bases remained unmatched. CDR3 length: 13 amino acids. The germline gives CDR1 DFQATT, CDR2 SNEGSKA (reference sequence). The CDR3 region is CSAPAGDTDTQYF. The CDR3 nucleotides are TGCAGTGCACCAGCGGGGGACACAGATACGCAGTATTTT.

The CDR3 reads CASSHGTGDDRDIQYF. CDR3 sequence (DNA): TGTGCCAGCAGTCACGGGACAGGCGACGACAGAGACATTCAGTACTTC. The rearrangement uses TRBV6-5 and TRBJ2-4; TRBD1 matches at 8 bases. Germline V CDR1 and CDR2: MNHEY, SVGAGI. The CDR3 covers 16 residues. V gave up 5 bases and J gave up 8 bases; unmatched junction bases: 14.

The chain joins TRBV5-4 to TRBJ2-3, with 9 bases that match TRBD1. Trimming cost V 6 bases and J 4 bases; bases outside gene matches: 6. CDR3 length equals 14 residues. The germline V gene encodes CDR1 SGHNT and CDR2 YYREEE (reference sequence). CDR3 DNA sequence: TGTGCCAGCATCGGACAGGGGCCAGCAGATACGCAGTATTTT. Translated: CASIGQGPADTQYF.

This rearrangement joins TRBV6-2 or TRBV6-3 to TRBJ1-2; no firm D call. Germline CDR1 reads MNHEY; CDR2 reads SVGEGT. This CDR3 has 14 residues. Trimming removed 0 bases at V and 1 base at J, with 6 bases between. The CDR3 region is CASSYSDRNYGYTF. For the CDR3, the DNA is TGTGCCAGCAGTTACTCGGACCGTAACTATGGCTACACCTTC.

The chain carries TRBV30 and TRBJ2-3, with D unclear. Trimming removed 5 bases from V and 3 bases from J, with 12 bases in between. The CDR3 has 13 amino acids. In germline, CDR1 is GTSNPN, CDR2 SVGIG (reference sequence). The CDR3 loop reads CAWWGMGTDTQYF. Written as DNA, the CDR3 is TGTGCCTGGTGGGGAATGGGGACAGATACGCAGTATTTT.

The chain carries TRBV2 and TRBJ2-5; unclear D gene. This CDR3 has 13 residues. In germline, CDR1 is SNHLY, CDR2 FYNNEI. V was pared by 6 bases and J by 1 base, with 9 bases between. CDR3 nucleotide sequence: TGTGCCAGCAGGCCCGGTAGCCAAGAGACCCAGTACTTC. The encoded protein is CASRPGSQETQYF.